The 23 T cell receptor beta chains presented below share a single source sample, sequenced in a study of cytomegalovirus exposure and HLA in healthy donors. Vbeta (60) and Jbeta (13) primers were used in the PCR. The assay was immunoSEQ multiplex PCR, and TCRdb's table has in-frame clones only and misses some. The table includes about 160,000 clones, just under 80% detected once. Sequencing input: PBMCs. Receptors were obtained from a man between 18 and 35 years old in good health and CMV-seropositive.

The gene calls are TRBV6-1 and TRBJ1-5; D not resolved. Germline V lookup: CDR1 MNHNS, CDR2 SASEGT. This CDR3 contains 13 residues. Trimming stripped 0 bases from V and 5 bases from J, with 5 bases between. The CDR3 nucleotides read TGTGCCAGCAGTGAAGCGGGCGATCAGCCCCAGCATTTT. Translating gives CASSEAGDQPQHF.

The J gene is TRBJ2-1, the V gene TRBV5-1; no reliable D call. Per germline, CDR1 SGHRS and CDR2 YFSETQ. This CDR3 is built from 17 residues. V shed 4 bases and J shed 2 bases, with 19 bases lying between them. CDR3 in amino acids: CASSPKAWLSTYNEQFF. DNA of the CDR3: TGCGCCAGCAGCCCTAAAGCCTGGTTGTCCACCTACAATGAGCAGTTCTTC.

The V call is TRBV2, the J call TRBJ1-1, with no clear D. Germline V lookup: CDR1 SNHLY, CDR2 FYNNEI. Between the trimmed V and J ends, which lost 3 bases and 6 bases, there was a span of 8 bases. This CDR3 contains 12 residues. This CDR3 reads CASSEWRPEAFF. For the CDR3, the DNA is TGTGCCAGCAGTGAGTGGAGGCCTGAAGCTTTCTTT.

In this sample, this clone turned up a few times. The chain joins TRBV27 to TRBJ2-7, with TRBD1 matching over 9 bases. The germline CDR1 and CDR2 sequences are MNHEY and SMNVEV (reference sequence). This CDR3 region has 14 residues. J lost 3 bases, V lost 6 bases, and 6 bases had no gene match. CDR3 DNA: TGTGCCAGCAGGTGGGAGACAGGGGGCTACGAGCAGTACTTC. Translated, it gives CASRWETGGYEQYF.

The chain uses TRBV27 and TRBJ2-7; TRBD1 agrees at 10 bases. The CDR3 runs 14 residues. Germline V gene sequence: CDR1 MNHEY, CDR2 SMNVEV (reference sequence). Unmatched junction bases numbered 0, after V lost 2 bases and J lost 2 bases. The chain's CDR3 is CASSLGTGAYEQYF. Here the CDR3 DNA reads TGTGCCAGCAGTTTAGGGACAGGGGCCTACGAGCAGTACTTC.

The V gene is TRBV19, the J gene TRBJ1-2; the D is unclear. Deletions cut 5 bases from V and 4 bases from J, with 11 bases between. The CDR3 runs 13 residues. CDR1 is LNHDA, CDR2 SQIVND, per germline (reference sequence). In nucleotides, the CDR3 is TGTGCCAGTAGTTTCGCGTCTGTCTATGGCTACACCTTC. Its protein is CASSFASVYGYTF.

The chain joins TRBV19 to TRBJ2-7, with 11 bases aligning to TRBD2. CDR3 length: 16 residues. Germline loops: CDR1 LNHDA, CDR2 SQIVND (reference sequence). V shed 3 bases, J shed 3 bases, and the junction held 7 bases outside the gene matches. CDR3 loop: CASSIGHGTSGYEQYF. CDR3 nucleotide sequence: TGTGCCAGTAGTATCGGACATGGGACTAGCGGCTACGAGCAGTACTTC.

This clone was seen a single time. This chain joins TRBV5-4 and TRBJ2-1; no clear D. The CDR3 has 14 residues. V gave up 2 bases and J gave up 3 bases, with 9 bases separating them. Per germline, CDR1 SGHNT and CDR2 YYREEE (reference sequence). CDR3 sequence (DNA): TGTGCCAGCAGCTTATACAGTGACTACAATGAGCAGTTCTTC. It yields the protein CASSLYSDYNEQFF.

The chain joins TRBV7-9 to TRBJ2-7, with no clear D. CDR3 size: 13 residues. CDR1 is SEHNR, CDR2 FQNEAQ, per germline (reference sequence). The V and J ends lost 3 bases and 2 bases respectively, with 8 bases between them. CDR3: CASSFNGAYEQYF. The CDR3 coding sequence is TGTGCCAGCAGCTTTAATGGAGCCTACGAGCAGTACTTC.

The rearrangement uses TRBV27 and TRBJ1-1; tentatively, D is TRBD1 (6 bases). This CDR3 has 15 amino acids. Germline-derived CDR1 and CDR2 are MNHEY and SMNVEV (reference sequence). V lost 2 bases, J lost 0 bases, and 10 bases lay in between. CDR3 in amino acids: CASSLQGPMNTEAFF. In nucleotides, the CDR3 is TGTGCCAGCAGTTTACAGGGGCCAATGAACACTGAAGCTTTCTTT.

J is TRBJ1-2 and V is TRBV5-4, with 8 bases that match TRBD1. CDR1 SGHNT and CDR2 YYREEE come from the germline V gene (reference sequence). V gave up 0 bases and J gave up 6 bases; unmatched junction bases: 10. The length of the CDR3 is 16 residues. The CDR3 region has the DNA TGTGCCAGCAGCTTGGGGGGTCCAGGGGGCCTCAATGGCTACACCTTC. This encodes CASSLGGPGGLNGYTF.

V and J are TRBV4-1 and TRBJ1-2, with D unclear. The germline gives CDR1 MGHRA, CDR2 YSYEKL. This CDR3 is built from 12 residues. V lost 3 bases to trimming and J lost 9 bases, with 11 bases between them. Written as DNA, the CDR3 is TGCGCCAGCAGCCAGGACTTGGGGAGCTACACCTTC. Its protein product is CASSQDLGSYTF.

V gene TRBV11-2 combines with J gene TRBJ2-1; the D gene is possibly TRBD2 (5 bases). Germline V gene lookup returns CDR1 SGHAT and CDR2 FQNNGV. This CDR3 contains 15 residues. Trimming cost V 1 base and J 1 base, with 8 bases left between them. The CDR3 loop is CASSLARGSYNEQFF. In DNA form, the CDR3 reads TGTGCCAGCAGCTTAGCCCGGGGTTCCTACAATGAGCAGTTCTTC.

The rearrangement links TRBV5-1 to TRBJ1-1; TRBD1 matches at 8 bases. The trim removed 3 bases at V and 0 bases at J, leaving 10 bases unmatched. Germline V gives CDR1 SGHRS, CDR2 YFSETQ. The CDR3 contains 17 residues. The CDR3 DNA reads TGCGCCAGCAGCTGGATCCAGGGGGCGGAGGTGAACACTGAAGCTTTCTTT. Amino acids: CASSWIQGAEVNTEAFF. The entire variable domain, with the rest obtained from reference TRBV5-1 and TRBJ1-1, is as follows: KAGVTQTPRYLIKTRGQQVTLSCSPISGHRSVSWYQQTPGQGLQFLFEYFSETQRNKGNFPGRFSGRQFSNSRSEMNVSTLELGDSALYLCASSWIQGAEVNTEAFFGQGTRLTVV.

Concerning this clone: Other DNA sequences in the sample encode the same CDR3. The chain combines TRBV5-1 with TRBJ2-7, with D perhaps TRBD1 (6 bases). Germline V lookup: CDR1 SGHRS, CDR2 YFSETQ. V was shortened by 2 bases and J by 7 bases, with 10 bases between the two germline ends. This CDR3 is 12 amino acids long. CDR3 sequence reads: CASSLEGDEQYF. CDR3 DNA: TGCGCCAGCAGCTTAGAGGGGGATGAGCAGTACTTC.

The chain links TRBV10-3 to TRBJ1-3; the D is unclear. Germline V gene lookup returns CDR1 ENHRY and CDR2 SYGVKD. This CDR3 comprises 12 residues. The CDR3: CVVQDSGNTIYF. The CDR3 coding sequence is TGTGTCGTTCAGGACTCTGGAAACACCATATATTTT.

V usage is TRBV15 and J usage is TRBJ1-5; maybe TRBD1 (5 bases). CDR1 LNHNV and CDR2 YYDKDF come from the germline V gene (reference sequence). The CDR3 loop spans 15 amino acids. Trimming took off 0 bases at V and 7 bases at J, with 13 bases between the two ends. CDR3 sequence (DNA): TGTGCCACCAGCAGAGATTCTGCAGGGATCCAGCCCCAGCATTTT. This sequence encodes CATSRDSAGIQPQHF.

V and J are TRBV6-1 and TRBJ1-1, with a tentative D call TRBD1 (6 bases). Trimming took 5 bases from V and 11 from J, leaving 18 bases between them. CDR1 and CDR2 from the germline V gene are MNHNS and SASEGT. The CDR3 has 13 residues. In DNA, the CDR3 is TGTGCCAGCAGTCTGTCAGGGGTTTTGATGGCTTTCTTT. The encoded protein is CASSLSGVLMAFF.

The chain employs TRBV2 and TRBJ2-5; 8 nucleotides agree with TRBD2. This CDR3 has 16 residues. Germline CDR1 SNHLY, CDR2 FYNNEI. V lost 10 bases to trimming and J lost 3 bases; unmatched junction nucleotides: 16. The DNA for the CDR3 is TGTGCCACCACTCGGCCTAAACTAGCGGACAAAGAGACCCAGTACTTC. Protein sequence: CATTRPKLADKETQYF.

This sequence joins TRBV28 and TRBJ2-7; 9 bases are a match to TRBD1. The CDR3 has 15 residues. The junction had 11 bases not matched to a gene; V was cut back by 11 bases and J by 0 bases. The germline V gene has CDR1 MDHEN and CDR2 SYDVKM. The CDR3: CAAKPRDRVSYEQYF. CDR3 sequence (DNA): TGTGCCGCCAAACCCCGGGACAGGGTCTCCTACGAGCAGTACTTC.

This chain uses TRBV15 with TRBJ2-6; possible D gene TRBD1, 5 bases. The germline gives CDR1 LNHNV, CDR2 YYDKDF (reference sequence). V lost 8 bases and J lost 0, with 14 bases in between. The CDR3 sequence is 16 residues long. CDR3 DNA: TGTGCCACCTCAAGCAGGGATGTCTCTGGGGCCAACGTCCTGACTTTC. Translating gives CATSSRDVSGANVLTF.

The V call is TRBV5-1, the J call TRBJ1-4; no reliable D call. Trimming removed 1 base at V and 0 bases at J, with 10 bases between. This CDR3 is 16 amino acids long. The germline gives CDR1 SGHRS, CDR2 YFSETQ. The chain's CDR3 is CASSLNSLSTNEKLFF. The CDR3 DNA reads TGCGCCAGCAGCTTGAACAGTTTATCAACTAATGAAAAACTGTTTTTT.

The chain carries TRBV2 and TRBJ2-7; 10 nucleotides match TRBD1. Trimming removed 6 bases from V and 4 bases from J; junction bases left unmatched: 6. This CDR3 is 14 amino acids long. Germline V lookup: CDR1 SNHLY, CDR2 FYNNEI. The chain's CDR3 is CASRGTGEIYEQYF. CDR3 DNA: TGTGCCAGCAGAGGGACAGGGGAGATTTACGAGCAGTACTTC.